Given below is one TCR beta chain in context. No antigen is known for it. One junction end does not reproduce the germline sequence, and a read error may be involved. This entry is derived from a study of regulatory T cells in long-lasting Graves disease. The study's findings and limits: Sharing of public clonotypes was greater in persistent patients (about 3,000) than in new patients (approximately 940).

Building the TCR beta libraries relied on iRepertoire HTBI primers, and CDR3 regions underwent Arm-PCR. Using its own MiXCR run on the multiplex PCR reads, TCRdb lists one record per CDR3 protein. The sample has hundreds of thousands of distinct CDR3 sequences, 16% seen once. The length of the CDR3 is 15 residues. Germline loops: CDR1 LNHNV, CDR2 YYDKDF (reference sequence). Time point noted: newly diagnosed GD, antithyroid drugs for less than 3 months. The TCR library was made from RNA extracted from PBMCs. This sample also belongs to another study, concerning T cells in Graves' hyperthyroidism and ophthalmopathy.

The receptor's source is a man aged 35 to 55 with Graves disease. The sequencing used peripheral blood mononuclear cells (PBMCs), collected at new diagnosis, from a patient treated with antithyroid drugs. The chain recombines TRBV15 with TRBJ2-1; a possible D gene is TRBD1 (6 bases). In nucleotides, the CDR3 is TGTGCCACCAGCAGGGACAGTGGGACCTACAATGGGCAGTTCTTC. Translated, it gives CATSRDSGTYNGQFF.